This T cell receptor (beta chain) was found in a study of blood T cell repertoires in COVID-19. Study background: COVID-19 samples collected from the United States, Italy and Spain covered acute and convalescent phases. PBMCs, B-cell-depleted T cells, or T cells were the source of the cDNA or gDNA that made up the material.

V trimming: 7 bases; J trimming: 3 bases; junction bases outside the gene matches: 11. This CDR3 has 16 residues. Germline V gives CDR1 MNHEY, CDR2 SVGEGT. As originally analysed: Amplifying reference gene primers gave estimates of nucleated cell counts. Profiled with immunoSEQ multiplex PCR; TCRdb holds only in-frame clones, not every one. V, J and clone size derive from that table, while D and trimming were established from the DNA sequence. In the table there are around 120,000 clones, roughly 88% of which are singletons. This clonotype originated in a man aged 50 to 59 with acute or convalescent COVID-19. V usage is TRBV6-2 or TRBV6-3 and J usage is TRBJ2-2, with 7 positions matching TRBD2. The sample comprised peripheral blood. The CDR3 DNA reads as TGTGCCAGCAACCCCCGTTGGCTAGCGGACACCGGGGAGCTGTTTTTT. Translation gives CASNPRWLADTGELFF.